A selection of T cell receptor beta chains follows, all from one sample in a study of chemoradiotherapy in HPV16-positive cancers. Assay: immunoSEQ multiplex PCR; the TCRdb copy retains only in-frame clones and omits some. The sample yields about 68,000 clones, 88% seen once. The starting material was blood, obtained from a patient who underwent chemoradiotherapy. The receptors shown here come from a human donor with HPV-associated anogenital cancer. Each CDR3 is given without its conserved first and last residue. The order of the fields is V gene, J gene, CDR3 protein.

v_gene: TRBV2; j_gene: TRBJ2-7; CDR3aa: ASNAEGPYEQY
v_gene: TRBV28; j_gene: NA; CDR3aa: ASSPRGGISYEQY
v_gene: TRBV14; j_gene: TRBJ1-2; CDR3aa: ASSQSRIGGGRNYGYT
v_gene: TRBV7-6; j_gene: TRBJ1-3; CDR3aa: ASTTGAVYSGNTIY
v_gene: TRBV9; j_gene: TRBJ2-5; CDR3aa: ASSVGLGRETQY
v_gene: TRBV11-3; j_gene: TRBJ2-7; CDR3aa: ASSLGTGSSYEQY
v_gene: TRBV7-9; j_gene: TRBJ2-3; CDR3aa: ASSLLLGEAQY
v_gene: TRBV5-1; j_gene: TRBJ2-1; CDR3aa: ASSSRRSGESYNEQF
v_gene: TRBV11-2; j_gene: TRBJ2-2; CDR3aa: ASSRTSGNTGELF
v_gene: TRBV19; j_gene: TRBJ1-1; CDR3aa: ASSRGAGRMNTEAF
v_gene: TRBV5-6; j_gene: TRBJ1-4; CDR3aa: ASSLEGVGGLF
v_gene: TRBV11-2; j_gene: TRBJ2-1; CDR3aa: ASSRLGGEQF
v_gene: TRBV18; j_gene: TRBJ2-5; CDR3aa: ASSPLTGEETQY
v_gene: TRBV30; j_gene: TRBJ2-3; CDR3aa: AWSGRGTSGGTDTQY
v_gene: TRBV9; j_gene: TRBJ1-3; CDR3aa: ASSVNSRNTIY
v_gene: TRBV28; j_gene: TRBJ2-1; CDR3aa: ASSRSGGYRSYNEQF
v_gene: TRBV14; j_gene: TRBJ2-7; CDR3aa: ASSQGWRRSYEQY
v_gene: TRBV20-1; j_gene: TRBJ2-7; CDR3aa: SASRGAQY
v_gene: TRBV28; j_gene: TRBJ1-1; CDR3aa: ASSGTPKAF
v_gene: TRBV27; j_gene: TRBJ1-4; CDR3aa: ASRWASGEKLF
v_gene: TRBV19; j_gene: TRBJ1-1; CDR3aa: ASSMGVLGVGNTEAF
v_gene: TRBV28; j_gene: TRBJ1-1; CDR3aa: ASLRDLWTEAF
v_gene: TRBV7-2; j_gene: TRBJ2-3; CDR3aa: ASRSAGATDTQY
v_gene: TRBV7-2; j_gene: TRBJ1-2; CDR3aa: ASSFRGYGYT
v_gene: TRBV27; j_gene: TRBJ1-4; CDR3aa: ASRDLGGSEKLF
v_gene: TRBV6-5; j_gene: TRBJ2-5; CDR3aa: ASSFARQLQETQY
v_gene: TRBV28; j_gene: TRBJ2-1; CDR3aa: ASRYSGLTNIYNGQF
v_gene: TRBV23-1; j_gene: TRBJ2-7; CDR3aa: ASSHPGFKKTYEQY
v_gene: TRBV2; j_gene: TRBJ2-1; CDR3aa: ASSGWETTYNEQF
v_gene: TRBV4-2; j_gene: TRBJ2-7; CDR3aa: ASSSFSRGAAYEQY
v_gene: TRBV30; j_gene: TRBJ1-1; CDR3aa: AWSVRGLGNTEAF
v_gene: TRBV2; j_gene: TRBJ1-1; CDR3aa: ASSESLRNTEAF
v_gene: TRBV14; j_gene: TRBJ2-1; CDR3aa: ASSPGTSGSFGEQF
v_gene: TRBV6-1; j_gene: TRBJ2-7; CDR3aa: ASSGAGSYEQY
v_gene: TRBV20-1; j_gene: TRBJ2-5; CDR3aa: SASHWETQY
v_gene: TRBV19; j_gene: TRBJ1-1; CDR3aa: ASSINSLEKAF
v_gene: TRBV5-1; j_gene: TRBJ2-1; CDR3aa: ASSSPGQGVNEQF
v_gene: TRBV15; j_gene: TRBJ2-2; CDR3aa: ATSTNRGLGELF
v_gene: TRBV7-9; j_gene: TRBJ2-1; CDR3aa: ASSKGQKLYSYNEQF
v_gene: TRBV7-9; j_gene: TRBJ1-2; CDR3aa: ASSGAGTTYGYT
v_gene: TRBV9; j_gene: TRBJ1-1; CDR3aa: ASSARQGHNTEAF
v_gene: TRBV14; j_gene: TRBJ2-7; CDR3aa: ASSPTGTYEQY
v_gene: TRBV5-6; j_gene: TRBJ1-1; CDR3aa: ASSLGVWRGPNTEAF
v_gene: TRBV7-2; j_gene: TRBJ1-4; CDR3aa: ASRHGPKGQKLF
v_gene: TRBV5-6; j_gene: TRBJ2-7; CDR3aa: ASSLQWREYISYEQY
v_gene: TRBV2; j_gene: TRBJ2-6; CDR3aa: ASSEAPGSGANVLT
v_gene: TRBV18; j_gene: TRBJ1-6; CDR3aa: ASSPAGANSPLH
v_gene: TRBV15; j_gene: TRBJ2-2; CDR3aa: ATSIRTGNTGELF
v_gene: TRBV29-1; j_gene: TRBJ2-5; CDR3aa: SIGGGALGETQY
v_gene: TRBV18; j_gene: TRBJ1-2; CDR3aa: ASSTDNYGYT
v_gene: TRBV25-1; j_gene: TRBJ2-4; CDR3aa: ASSGPTLNIQY
v_gene: TRBV2; j_gene: TRBJ1-5; CDR3aa: ASTEDRSDQPQH
v_gene: TRBV6-5; j_gene: TRBJ2-7; CDR3aa: ASRGGYEQY
v_gene: TRBV5-1; j_gene: TRBJ1-2; CDR3aa: ASSLDRGYGYT
v_gene: TRBV10-2; j_gene: TRBJ2-2; CDR3aa: ASRAGTGTGELF